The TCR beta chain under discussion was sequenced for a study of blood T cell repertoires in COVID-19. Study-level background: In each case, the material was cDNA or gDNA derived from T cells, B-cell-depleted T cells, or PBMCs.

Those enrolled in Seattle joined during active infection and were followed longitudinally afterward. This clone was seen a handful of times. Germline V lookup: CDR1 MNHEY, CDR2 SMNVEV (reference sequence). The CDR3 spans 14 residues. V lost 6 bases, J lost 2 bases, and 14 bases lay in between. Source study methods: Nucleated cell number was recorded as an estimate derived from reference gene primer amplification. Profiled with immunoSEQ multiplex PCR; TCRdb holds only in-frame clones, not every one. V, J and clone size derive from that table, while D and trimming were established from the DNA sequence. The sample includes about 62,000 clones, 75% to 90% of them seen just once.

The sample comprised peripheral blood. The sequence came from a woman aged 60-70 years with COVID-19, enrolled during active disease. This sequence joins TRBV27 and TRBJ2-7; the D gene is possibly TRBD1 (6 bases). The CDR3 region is CASSFRTETYEQYF. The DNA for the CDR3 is TGTGCCAGCAGCTTCCGGACAGAGACCTACGAGCAGTACTTC.